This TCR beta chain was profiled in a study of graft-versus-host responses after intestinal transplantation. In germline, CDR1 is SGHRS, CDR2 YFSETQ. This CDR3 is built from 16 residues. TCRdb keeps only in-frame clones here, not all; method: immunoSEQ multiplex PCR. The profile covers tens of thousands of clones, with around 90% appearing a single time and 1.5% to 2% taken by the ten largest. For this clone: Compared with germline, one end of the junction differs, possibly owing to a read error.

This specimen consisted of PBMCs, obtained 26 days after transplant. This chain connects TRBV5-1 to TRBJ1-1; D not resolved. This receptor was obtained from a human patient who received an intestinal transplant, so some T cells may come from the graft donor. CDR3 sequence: CASSLIAGVYNNEAFF. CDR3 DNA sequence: TGCGCCAGCAGCTTGATCGCCGGAGTATATAACAATGAAGCTTTCTTT.